This T cell receptor beta chain originates from a study of blood T cell repertoires in COVID-19 (dated by TCRdb to 2019 to 2021). Background on the whole study: Samples covering the acute and convalescent phases of COVID-19 were provided by collaborators in the United States, Italy and Spain. HLA class I and class II types, where available, came from metadata supplied by the sample provider rather than from assay-based typing. The repertoires were made available in a free public database intended to serve as a resource for research on the immune response to SARS-CoV-2. Sample metadata almost always included a de-identified subject ID, COVID-19 status, age in years and sex. Samples were obtained from the ongoing ImmuneRACE study (first 160 participants) and from some 1,300 subjects provided by 6 global collaborators. The prospective study material was composed of cDNA or gDNA derived from T cells, B-cell-depleted T cells, or PBMCs. Deeply sampled blood TCRbeta repertoires from subjects exposed to, actively infected with, or recovered from COVID-19 were included in the dataset. Overall results and qualifications from the work: The quantity of clinical and demographic metadata differed by source and by participant and was supplied without curation.

The germline V gene (reference sequence) sets CDR1 to LNHDA and CDR2 to SQIVND. V is cut back by 2 bases and J by 10 bases, with 14 bases in the junction unmatched. The CDR3 covers 17 residues, taking in both the cysteine and the phenylalanine. The retained sequence is limited to the CDR3, 51 bases, with the frame set at the first base. Whole blood was collected in K2EDTA tubes by collaborating institutions according to the institutions' own protocols. For TCRbeta analysis, collaborator samples were shipped as frozen whole blood, as isolated PBMCs, or as DNA extracted from either sample type. Worth noting for this clone: Its antigen specificity is not known. Base qualities are not provided; no much larger clone lies one nucleotide away.

TCRbeta CDR3 regions were amplified from genomic DNA using the immunoSEQ Assay, a bias-controlled multiplex PCR. The study's own analysis went as follows. Within the assay, amplification of reference gene primers was used to estimate how many nucleated cells each sample contained. To quantify the absolute abundance of each unique TCRbeta CDR3 rearrangement, sequence reads were collapsed and filtered. For each sample, productive Simpson clonality was calculated by taking the square root of Simpson's diversity index across productive rearrangements. Drawn from immuneACCESS, this table holds only the in-frame rearrangements with V and J called that TCRdb kept. Clones are partly lost; checked studies trace under half to an unresolved V gene and leave the rest unexplained. D and trimming come from the DNA, and the V and J calls and clone size come from that table. The sample table contains 95,000 to 150,000 clones; only one count was recorded for roughly 88% of them. The ten most abundant clones make up around 0.81% of the sample.

The clonotype comes from a woman between 50 and 59 years old with active or convalescent COVID-19. Recombination joined TRBV19 with TRBJ2-1; a stretch of 10 junction bases matches TRBD2. The sample consisted of peripheral blood. The DNA sequence is TGTGCCAGTAGTATAAGGGGGCCGGGACTAGCGCAAGGGGAGCAGTTCTTC. It translates as CASSIRGPGLAQGEQFF.